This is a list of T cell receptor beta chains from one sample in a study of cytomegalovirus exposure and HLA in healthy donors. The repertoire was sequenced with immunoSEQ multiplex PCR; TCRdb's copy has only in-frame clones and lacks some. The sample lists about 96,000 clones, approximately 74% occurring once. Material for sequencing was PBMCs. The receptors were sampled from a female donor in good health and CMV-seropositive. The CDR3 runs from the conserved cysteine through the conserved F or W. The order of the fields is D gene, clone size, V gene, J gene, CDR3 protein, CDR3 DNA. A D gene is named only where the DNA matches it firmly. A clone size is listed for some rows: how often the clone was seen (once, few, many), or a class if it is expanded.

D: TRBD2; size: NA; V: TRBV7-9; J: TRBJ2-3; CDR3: CASSLGTLAGPGTDTQYF; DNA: TGTGCCAGCAGCTTAGGGACCCTAGCGGGACCCGGCACAGATACGCAGTATTTT
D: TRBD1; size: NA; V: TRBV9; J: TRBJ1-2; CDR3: CASSSGQGWEGYTF; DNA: TGTGCCAGCAGCTCTGGACAGGGGTGGGAAGGCTACACCTTC
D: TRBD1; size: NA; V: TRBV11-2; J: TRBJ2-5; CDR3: CASSFLQGGETQYF; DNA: TGTGCCAGCAGCTTTCTACAGGGGGGAGAGACCCAGTACTTC
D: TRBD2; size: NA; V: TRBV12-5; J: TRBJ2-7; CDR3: CASGSVSGRAVYEQYF; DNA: TGTGCTAGTGGTTCCGTTAGCGGGAGGGCCGTCTACGAGCAGTACTTC
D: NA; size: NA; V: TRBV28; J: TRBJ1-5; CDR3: CASSLPAGQPQHF; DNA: TGTGCCAGCAGCCTCCCCGCAGGTCAGCCCCAGCATTTT
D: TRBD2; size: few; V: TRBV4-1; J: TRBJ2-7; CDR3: CASSQGVLASLEQYF; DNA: TGCGCCAGCAGCCAAGGTGTACTAGCGAGCCTAGAGCAGTACTTC
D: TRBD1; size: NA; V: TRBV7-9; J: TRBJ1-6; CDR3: CASSSRQGESPLHF; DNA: TGTGCCAGCAGCTCCAGACAGGGAGAGTCACCCCTCCACTTT
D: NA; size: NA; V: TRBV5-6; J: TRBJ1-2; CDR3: CASSPTVGGGVDGYTF; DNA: TGTGCCAGCAGCCCCACTGTTGGGGGGGGCGTAGATGGCTACACCTTC
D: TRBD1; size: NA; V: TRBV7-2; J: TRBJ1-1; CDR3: CASSSWDRRNTEAFF; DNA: TGTGCCAGCAGCTCTTGGGACAGGAGGAACACTGAAGCTTTCTTT
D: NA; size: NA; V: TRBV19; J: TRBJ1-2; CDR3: CASSLIQGQGEGGYTF; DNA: TGTGCCAGTAGCCTGATCCAGGGTCAGGGTGAAGGAGGCTACACCTTC
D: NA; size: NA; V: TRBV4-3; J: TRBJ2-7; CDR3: CASSQDKGAYEQYF; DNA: TGCGCCAGCAGCCAAGATAAAGGGGCCTACGAGCAGTACTTC
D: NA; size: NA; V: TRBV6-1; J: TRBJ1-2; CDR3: CASTRRGADYGYTF; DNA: TGTGCCAGCACGAGGAGGGGCGCGGACTATGGCTACACCTTC
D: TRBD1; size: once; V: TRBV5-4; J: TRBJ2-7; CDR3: CASSRGQGYSYEQYF; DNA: TGTGCCAGCAGCCGTGGACAGGGTTACTCCTACGAGCAGTACTTC
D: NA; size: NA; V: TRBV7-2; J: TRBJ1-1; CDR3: CASSLALTVNTEAFF; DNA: TGTGCCAGCAGCTTAGCGCTAACCGTAAACACTGAAGCTTTCTTT
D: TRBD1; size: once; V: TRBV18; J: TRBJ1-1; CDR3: CASSPPNTGGEAFF; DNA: TGTGCCAGCTCACCACCAAACACAGGGGGTGAGGCTTTCTTT
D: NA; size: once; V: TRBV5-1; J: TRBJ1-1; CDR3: CASSFLGTRDTEAFF; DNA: TGCGCCAGCAGCTTCTTAGGGACTCGGGACACTGAAGCTTTCTTT
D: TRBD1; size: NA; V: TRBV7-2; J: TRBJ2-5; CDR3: CASSRGQARYQETQYF; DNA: TGTGCCAGCAGCCGAGGACAGGCCCGGTACCAAGAGACCCAGTACTTC
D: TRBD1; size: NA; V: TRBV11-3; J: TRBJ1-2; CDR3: CASSPRVGGRSYTF; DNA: TGTGCCAGCAGCCCAAGGGTAGGGGGCAGAAGCTACACCTTC
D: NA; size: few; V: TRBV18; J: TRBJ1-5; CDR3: CASSPQQGDQPQHF; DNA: TGTGCCAGCTCACCACAACAGGGCGATCAGCCCCAGCATTTT
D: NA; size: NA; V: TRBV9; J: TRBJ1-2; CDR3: CASSVGGSYGYTF; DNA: TGTGCCAGCAGCGTAGGCGGGAGCTATGGCTACACCTTC
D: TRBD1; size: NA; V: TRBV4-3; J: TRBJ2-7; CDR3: CASSRHGTGSYEQYF; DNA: TGCGCCAGCAGCCGCCACGGGACAGGATCCTACGAGCAGTACTTC
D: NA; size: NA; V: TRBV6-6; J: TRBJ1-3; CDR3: CASSRDYASGNTIYF; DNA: TGTGCCAGCAGCAGGGATTATGCGAGCGGAAACACCATATATTTT
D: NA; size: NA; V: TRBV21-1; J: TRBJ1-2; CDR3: CASSRGQVANYGYTF; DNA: TGTGCCAGCAGCAGGGGACAGGTGGCGAACTATGGCTACACCTTC
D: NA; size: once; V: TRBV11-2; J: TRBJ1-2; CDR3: CASSLGGGGYGYTF; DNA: TGTGCCAGCAGCTTAGGGGGCGGGGGCTATGGCTACACCTTC
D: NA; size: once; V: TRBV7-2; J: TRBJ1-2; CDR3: CASSLVGDSNYGYTF; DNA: TGTGCCAGCAGCTTAGTGGGGGACTCAAACTATGGCTACACCTTC
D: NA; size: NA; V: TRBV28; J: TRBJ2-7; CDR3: CASSPLRGGKYEQYF; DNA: TGTGCCAGCAGTCCCCTTAGGGGGGGCAAATACGAGCAGTACTTC
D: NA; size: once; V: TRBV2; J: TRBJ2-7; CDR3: CASSGFIDRNPYEQYF; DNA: TGTGCCAGCAGTGGATTCATAGACAGGAACCCCTACGAGCAGTACTTC
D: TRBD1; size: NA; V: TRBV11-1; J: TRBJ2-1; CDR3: CASSLNPGGIHEQFF; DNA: TGTGCCAGCAGCCTAAACCCAGGGGGTATTCATGAGCAGTTCTTC
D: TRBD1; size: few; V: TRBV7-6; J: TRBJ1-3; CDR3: CASSFQDRVFPGNTIYF; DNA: TGTGCCAGCAGCTTCCAGGACAGGGTTTTCCCTGGAAACACCATATATTTT
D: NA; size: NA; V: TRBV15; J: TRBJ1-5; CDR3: CATSIVTGSNQPQHF; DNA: TGTGCCACCAGCATCGTTACAGGAAGCAATCAGCCCCAGCATTTT
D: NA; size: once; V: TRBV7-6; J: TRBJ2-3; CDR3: CASSFGQTDTQYF; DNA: TGTGCCAGCAGCTTCGGACAGACAGATACGCAGTATTTT
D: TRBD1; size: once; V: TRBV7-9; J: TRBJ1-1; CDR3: CASRAGQGMNTEAFF; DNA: TGTGCCAGCAGAGCGGGACAGGGAATGAACACTGAAGCTTTCTTT
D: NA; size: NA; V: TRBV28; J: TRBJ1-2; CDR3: CASSLRAGGANGYTF; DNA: TGTGCCAGCAGTTTAAGGGCGGGGGGCGCGAATGGCTACACCTTC
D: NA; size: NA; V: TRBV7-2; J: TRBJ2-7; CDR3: CASSWVGAGLYEQYF; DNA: TGTGCCAGCAGCTGGGTTGGGGCAGGGTTATACGAGCAGTACTTC
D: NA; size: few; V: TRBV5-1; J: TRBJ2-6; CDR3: CASHSEDSFSGANVLTF; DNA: TGCGCCAGCCATAGCGAGGACAGCTTCTCGGGGGCCAACGTCCTGACTTTC
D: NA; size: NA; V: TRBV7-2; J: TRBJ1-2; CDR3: CASSPSAVGSGYGYTF; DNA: TGTGCCAGCAGCCCCAGCGCGGTGGGTTCGGGGTATGGCTACACCTTC
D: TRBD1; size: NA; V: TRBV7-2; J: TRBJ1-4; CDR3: CASSPSPGQGTEKLFF; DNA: TGTGCCAGCAGCCCGAGTCCGGGACAGGGAACCGAAAAACTGTTTTTT
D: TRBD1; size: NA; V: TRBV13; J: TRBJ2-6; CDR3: CASSSTGGDPGANVLTF; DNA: TGTGCCAGCAGCTCCACAGGGGGTGACCCTGGGGCCAACGTCCTGACTTTC
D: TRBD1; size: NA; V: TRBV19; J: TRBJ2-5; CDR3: CASSAQGTQETQYF; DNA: TGTGCCAGTAGTGCACAGGGGACCCAAGAGACCCAGTACTTC
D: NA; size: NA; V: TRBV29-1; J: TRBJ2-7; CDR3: CSALSWGRGKVEQYF; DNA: TGCAGCGCACTATCCTGGGGCAGGGGAAAGGTCGAGCAGTACTTC
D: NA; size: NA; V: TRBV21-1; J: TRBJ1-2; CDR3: CASRRDRGNYGYTF; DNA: TGTGCCAGCAGGCGGGACAGGGGTAACTATGGCTACACCTTC
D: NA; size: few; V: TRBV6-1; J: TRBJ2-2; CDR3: CASRNSGLGTGELFF; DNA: TGTGCCAGCAGGAACAGCGGGTTGGGAACCGGGGAGCTGTTTTTT
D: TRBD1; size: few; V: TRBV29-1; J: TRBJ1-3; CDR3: CSVETGKDGNTIYF; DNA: TGCAGCGTGGAGACAGGGAAGGATGGAAACACCATATATTTT
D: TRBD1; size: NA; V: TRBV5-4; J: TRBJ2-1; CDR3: CASSLSGQAFDEQFF; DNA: TGTGCCAGCAGCTTGTCGGGACAGGCCTTCGATGAGCAGTTCTTC
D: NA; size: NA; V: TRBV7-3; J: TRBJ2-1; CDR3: CASSPRTNRDEQFF; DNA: TGTGCCAGCAGCCCCCGGACTAATAGGGATGAGCAGTTCTTC
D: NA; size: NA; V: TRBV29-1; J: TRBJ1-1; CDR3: CSVGEGRTEAFF; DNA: TGCAGCGTTGGGGAGGGGCGCACTGAAGCTTTCTTT
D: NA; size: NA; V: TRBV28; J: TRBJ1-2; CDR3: CASSPAINEGLGYTF; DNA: TGTGCCAGCAGCCCTGCCATTAATGAGGGACTTGGCTACACCTTC
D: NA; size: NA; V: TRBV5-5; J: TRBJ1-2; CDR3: CASTMGGGPYYGYTF; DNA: TGTGCCAGCACTATGGGGGGGGGTCCTTACTATGGCTACACCTTC